The following is a T cell receptor beta chain sequence with its context. Antigen: not known. CDR1 and CDR2 (germline): LGHNA, YSLEER. Trimming stripped 3 bases from V and 5 bases from J, with 9 bases between. The CDR3 spans 13 residues. A TCRbeta library incorporating unique molecular identifiers was prepared. TCRdb re-derived calls from the PCR reads in MiXCR, one entry per CDR3 protein. The table has around 450,000 distinct CDR3 sequences, about 16% seen once. The source of the sample is a study of T-cell reconstitution after alpha-beta-depleted transplantation in children. General study results and limits: At one year after transplant, newly produced T cells mostly accounted for T-cell counts and diversity. The study traced high day-60 TCRbeta diversity in some patients to surviving recipient T cells and thymic progenitors. At around two months after transplant, the alpha-beta T cells were reportedly derived from several hundred expanded clones that came from non-depleted graft cells.

This chain uses TRBV4-3 with TRBJ2-3; D is unresolved. The sample here was PBMCs, mostly from graft donor cells, taken 360 days after TCRalphabeta/CD19-depleted stem cell transplant. The source is a boy younger than two who had a stem cell transplant for Wiskott-Aldrich syndrome, so the T cells may come from the graft donor. The CDR3 is CASSQTFGDTQYF. The CDR3, as DNA: TGCGCCAGCAGCCAGACCTTTGGAGATACGCAGTATTTT.